The 23 T cell receptor beta chains given below trace back to one sample, sequenced in a study of T cells in localized non-small cell lung cancer. Profiled with immunoSEQ multiplex PCR; TCRdb holds only in-frame clones, not every one. Among several thousand clones listed, roughly 86% were seen once. The source was peripheral blood, collected before any cancer treatment. Source of these receptors: a female donor older than 55 with stage II squamous cell lung carcinoma.

This sequence joins TRBV11-2 and TRBJ2-2; D possibly uses TRBD1 or TRBD2 (5 bases each). V was shortened by 10 bases and J by 3 bases, with 15 bases between the two germline ends. In germline, CDR1 is SGHAT, CDR2 FQNNGV. CDR3 size: 14 residues. The CDR3 region has the DNA TGTGCCACCAAGCGGATGGGGGACACCGGGGAGCTGTTTTTT. This translates into CATKRMGDTGELFF.

The J gene is TRBJ2-1, the V gene TRBV18, with 8 bases that match TRBD1. Germline CDR1 reads KGHSH; CDR2 reads LQKENI. The length of the CDR3 is 20 residues. V was clipped by 5 bases and J by 0 bases; unmatched bases: 18. The CDR3 reads CASSTLKGQVTLGSYNEQFF. The CDR3 nucleotides are TGTGCCAGCTCAACCTTGAAGGGACAGGTTACCTTGGGCTCCTACAATGAGCAGTTCTTC.

The chain couples TRBV15 to TRBJ1-1; maybe TRBD1 (6 bases). Per germline, CDR1 LNHNV and CDR2 YYDKDF (reference sequence). This CDR3 contains 15 residues. V was clipped by 1 base and J by 4 bases, with 13 bases between them. In nucleotides, the CDR3 is TGTGCCACCAGCAGAGCCGGGGGGCGCCGCACTGAAGCTTTCTTT. This translates into CATSRAGGRRTEAFF.

CDR3 nucleotide sequence: TGTGCCAGCAGTGTGGGGGCTGGGATGAACACTGAAGCTTTCTTT. It encodes CASSVGAGMNTEAFF. The chain has TRBV2 and TRBJ1-1; a possible D gene is TRBD1 (6 bases). CDR3 length: 15 amino acids. V lost 4 bases, J lost 0 bases, and 12 bases lay in between. CDR1 is SNHLY and CDR2 is FYNNEI in the germline V gene.

The chain links TRBV19 to TRBJ1-2; no clear D gene. The germline V and J ends were trimmed by 6 bases and 8 bases, with 7 bases remaining between them. This CDR3 has 10 amino acids. CDR1 is LNHDA and CDR2 is SQIVND in the germline V gene (reference sequence). CDR3 protein: CASRGGGYTF. CDR3 nucleotide sequence: TGTGCCAGTAGAGGTGGAGGCTACACCTTC.

This chain uses TRBV19 with TRBJ1-2; the D is unclear. Trimming removed 8 bases at V and 3 bases at J, with 13 bases between. The germline V gene encodes CDR1 LNHDA and CDR2 SQIVND (reference sequence). This CDR3 spans 13 amino acids. In nucleotides, the CDR3 is TGTGCCAGTGTACACCCCGCACACTATGGCTACACCTTC. Translation: CASVHPAHYGYTF.

The chain carries TRBV18 and TRBJ2-1; 9 bases align to TRBD1. V lost 3 bases to trimming and J lost 5 bases; unmatched junction nucleotides: 5. The length of the CDR3 is 15 residues. The germline gives CDR1 KGHSH, CDR2 LQKENI. CDR3 sequence reads: CASSPQRTGDNEQFF. The CDR3 region has the DNA TGTGCCAGCTCACCCCAAAGGACAGGGGACAATGAGCAGTTCTTC.

This clone was picked up one time. The V call is TRBV28, the J call TRBJ1-2; 7 bases are shared with TRBD1. From germline, CDR1 is MDHEN and CDR2 SYDVKM. CDR3 length: 13 amino acids. The ends lost 5 bases at V and 6 bases at J; junction bases unmatched: 6. CDR3 sequence reads: CASSPTGRNGYTF. CDR3 sequence (DNA): TGTGCCAGCAGTCCGACAGGGAGGAATGGCTACACCTTC.

The count of this clone is one. The chain has TRBV7-9 and TRBJ2-1; D may be TRBD1 (6 bases). Trimming stripped 6 bases from V and 8 bases from J, with 17 bases between. Looked up from germline, CDR1 is SEHNR and CDR2 is FQNEAQ (reference sequence). This CDR3 contains 14 residues. In nucleotides, the CDR3 is TGTGCCAGCAGGACCGCGAGTGGGGGCGATGAGCAGTTCTTC. Its translation: CASRTASGGDEQFF.

The rearrangement joins TRBV30 to TRBJ1-2; D uncertain. CDR1 GTSNPN and CDR2 SVGIG come from the germline V gene (reference sequence). The CDR3 consists of 13 residues. The ends were cut back, 0 bases at V and 6 bases at J, with 11 bases in the middle. CDR3 DNA sequence: TGTGCCTGGAGTGTTGGGTCCGGGGATGGCTACACCTTC. Amino acid sequence: CAWSVGSGDGYTF.

The chain uses TRBV2 and TRBJ2-5; D gene uncertain. Trimming took 2 bases from V and 5 from J, leaving 18 bases between them. The CDR3 is made up of 16 amino acids. The germline CDR1 and CDR2 sequences are SNHLY and FYNNEI. The CDR3 protein is CASSEFMGIRQETQYF. The CDR3 nucleotides are TGTGCCAGCAGTGAATTTATGGGCATTAGGCAGGAGACCCAGTACTTC.

The chain carries TRBV9 and TRBJ2-1; either TRBD1 or TRBD2 may fit D (6 bases each). Trimming took 3 bases from V and 5 from J, leaving 12 bases between them. CDR3 length: 14 amino acids. Germline values: CDR1 SGDLS, CDR2 YYNGEE. The CDR3, as DNA: TGTGCCAGCAGCGAGGGGGACTGGGACAATGAGCAGTTCTTC. Translation: CASSEGDWDNEQFF.

The genes are TRBV7-2 and TRBJ2-3; the match to TRBD1 covers 8 bases. Germline CDR1 SGHTA, CDR2 FQGNSA. The CDR3 has 15 residues. V lost 2 bases, J lost 2 bases, and 3 bases stayed unmatched. The CDR3 DNA reads as TGTGCCAGCAGCTTAAGGACAGGGCTCACAGATACGCAGTATTTT. It specifies CASSLRTGLTDTQYF.

V gene TRBV6-1 combines with J gene TRBJ1-4; D perhaps matches TRBD1 (5 bases). Per germline, CDR1 MNHNS and CDR2 SASEGT. The V gene lost 6 bases and the J gene lost 6 bases, with 11 bases spanning the gap. This CDR3 has 13 amino acids. The CDR3 region is CASRVREYEKLFF. In DNA, the CDR3 is TGTGCCAGCAGGGTCAGGGAATATGAAAAACTGTTTTTT.

This chain connects TRBV19 to TRBJ1-2, with D unresolved. The CDR3 contains 14 residues. CDR1 is LNHDA and CDR2 is SQIVND in the germline V gene (reference sequence). V was cut by 3 bases and J by 2 bases, with 10 bases left in between. This CDR3 reads CASSISSPNYGYTF. The CDR3 DNA reads as TGTGCCAGTAGTATTTCATCTCCGAACTATGGCTACACCTTC.

The chain couples TRBV28 to TRBJ2-5; tentative D call: TRBD1 (6 bases). The CDR3 contains 13 residues. The V and J ends lost 7 bases and 4 bases respectively, with 13 bases between them. Germline V lookup: CDR1 MDHEN, CDR2 SYDVKM. The CDR3 DNA reads as TGTGCCAGCACCAGCGAACAGGGAGAGACCCAGTACTTC. Its translation: CASTSEQGETQYF.

The chain uses TRBV6-1 and TRBJ1-3; no definite D call. V lost 3 bases to trimming and J lost 0 bases, with 9 bases between them. The CDR3 is made up of 15 amino acids. Germline lookup yields CDR1 MNHNS and CDR2 SASEGT. The CDR3 DNA follows: TGTGCCAGCAGTGACGGCAGAATCTCTGGAAACACCATATATTTT. Translated, it gives CASSDGRISGNTIYF.

The chain recombines TRBV15 with TRBJ2-3; D is possibly TRBD1 (5 bases). This CDR3 is built from 16 residues. The V end lost 0 bases, the J end lost 1 base, and 11 bases lay between the germline ends. CDR1 and CDR2 (germline): LNHNV, YYDKDF (reference sequence). CDR3 loop: CATSRDRGSGTDTQYF. DNA for the CDR3: TGTGCCACCAGCAGAGATAGGGGTTCCGGCACAGATACGCAGTATTTT.

The V and J genes are TRBV5-4 and TRBJ1-1; possible D gene TRBD1, 5 bases. This CDR3 region has 15 residues. Germline V lookup: CDR1 SGHNT, CDR2 YYREEE (reference sequence). V was shortened by 0 bases and J by 0 bases, with 9 bases between the two germline ends. As DNA, the CDR3 is TGTGCCAGCAGCTTGGTAGGGACCATGAACACTGAAGCTTTCTTT. Protein sequence: CASSLVGTMNTEAFF.

The CDR3 DNA sequence: TGTGCCAGCAGCTTAGGGACAGCCAGCGGGAGGGAGGGCGAGCAGTACTTC. It is translated as CASSLGTASGREGEQYF. The chain recombines TRBV11-2 with TRBJ2-7, with 10 bases identical to TRBD2. CDR3 size: 17 residues. Trimming at V came to 1 base and at J to 6 bases, leaving 12 bases not matched to a gene. The germline gives CDR1 SGHAT, CDR2 FQNNGV.

The CDR3 loop reads CASSVGVGTGVNEQFF. The CDR3 region has the DNA TGTGCCAGCAGCGTAGGGGTAGGCACTGGGGTGAATGAGCAGTTCTTC. The V and J genes are TRBV9 and TRBJ2-1; D gene uncertain. This CDR3 has 16 amino acids. CDR1 and CDR2 from the germline V gene are SGDLS and YYNGEE. Trimming stripped 0 bases from V and 7 bases from J, with 17 bases between.

The V call is TRBV11-2, the J call TRBJ1-1; D is undetermined. The CDR3 covers 13 residues. CDR1 is SGHAT, CDR2 FQNNGV, per germline. The ends were cut back, 5 bases at V and 1 base at J, with 8 bases in the middle. The CDR3 nucleotides read TGTGCCAGCAGCCTCCGGGAGAACACTGAAGCTTTCTTT. This gives the protein CASSLRENTEAFF.

V gene TRBV27 combines with J gene TRBJ1-2; TRBD1 aligns across 7 bases. Germline trimming cut 7 bases from V and 4 bases from J; bases unmatched to any gene: 9. The CDR3 sequence is 14 residues long. In germline, CDR1 is MNHEY, CDR2 SMNVEV (reference sequence). In DNA, the CDR3 is TGTGCCAGCACTCCTTCAGGGGGGACCTATGGCTACACCTTC. It codes for CASTPSGGTYGYTF.